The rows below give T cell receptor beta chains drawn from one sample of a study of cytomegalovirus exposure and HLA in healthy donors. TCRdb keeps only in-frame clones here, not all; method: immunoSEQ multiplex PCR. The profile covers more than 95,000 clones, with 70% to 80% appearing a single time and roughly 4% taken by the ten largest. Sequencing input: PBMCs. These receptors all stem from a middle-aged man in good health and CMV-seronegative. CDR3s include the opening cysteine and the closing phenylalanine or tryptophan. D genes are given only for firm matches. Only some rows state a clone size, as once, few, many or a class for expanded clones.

TGTGCCAGCAGTCTCCGGACAGGGTTTAGTGGCTACACCTTC CASSLRTGFSGYTF TRBV28 TRBD1 NA TRBJ1-2
TGTGCCAGCAGTTACTCGAGAGGGAGCGAGCAGTACTTC CASSYSRGSEQYF TRBV6-5 NA NA TRBJ2-7
TGTGCCAGCTCACCGCCGGGACAGGGATTTGGAGATACGCAGTATTTT CASSPPGQGFGDTQYF TRBV18 TRBD1 NA TRBJ2-3
TGTGCCAGCAGTTTCGTGGGGGGGAGTCACACCGGGGAGCTGTTTTTT CASSFVGGSHTGELFF TRBV28 TRBD2 NA TRBJ2-2
TGTGCCAGTAGTCCCCTCTTGAGTTCCGCCTATGGCTACACCTTC CASSPLLSSAYGYTF TRBV19 NA NA TRBJ1-2
TGCAGCGTCCTGAAACAGGGGGCAGACTATGGCTACACCTTC CSVLKQGADYGYTF TRBV29-1 TRBD1 NA TRBJ1-2
TGTGCCAGCAGTGACTCGATAGCGGGGGATACAGATACGCAGTATTTT CASSDSIAGDTDTQYF TRBV6-4 TRBD2 NA TRBJ2-3
TGTGCCAGCAGGATAGGGGGCGCGGCGGGGAGCGACTATGGCTACACCTTC CASRIGGAAGSDYGYTF TRBV28 TRBD1 few TRBJ1-2
TGTGCCAGCAGTTACACAAGGGGGCTCGGCTATGGCTACACCTTC CASSYTRGLGYGYTF TRBV6-5 TRBD1 NA TRBJ1-2
TGTGCCAGCAGCTTGGGGAGCCAGCCCCAGCATTTT CASSLGSQPQHF TRBV5-6 NA NA TRBJ1-5
TGTGCCAGTAGCGACAGGGGTGGCGGGGGTTACGAGCAGTACTTC CASSDRGGGGYEQYF TRBV19 NA NA TRBJ2-7
TGCGCCAGCAGCTTGGCCCCGGGGGGGGTTGGCCAAGAGACCCAGTACTTC CASSLAPGGVGQETQYF TRBV5-1 TRBD2 NA TRBJ2-5
TGTGCCAGCAGCCGACAGGGTACAAGTCCCTATGGCTACACCTTC CASSRQGTSPYGYTF TRBV11-2 TRBD1 NA TRBJ1-2
TGTGCCACCAGCACGACAGGGAACTACAATGAGCAGTTCTTC CATSTTGNYNEQFF TRBV15 TRBD1 NA TRBJ2-1
TGTGCCAGCAGCTTGCGGAGCGGGGTCCACGAGCAGTACTTC CASSLRSGVHEQYF TRBV7-2 TRBD2 NA TRBJ2-7
TGTGCCAGCATAGACAGAATTGAGTCCTACGAGCAGTACTTC CASIDRIESYEQYF TRBV2 NA NA TRBJ2-7
TGTGCCAGCAGCCCGACTGGGGGGAAACTCCCAGAGACCCAGTACTTC CASSPTGGKLPETQYF TRBV11-2 NA NA TRBJ2-5
TGCGCCAGCAGCCCGACGGGACTAGCGAAGGAGACCCAGTACTTC CASSPTGLAKETQYF TRBV5-1 TRBD2 NA TRBJ2-5
TGTGCCATCAGTGGAGGGGATAGCGGGGTTGAAGAGACCCAGTACTTC CAISGGDSGVEETQYF TRBV10-3 TRBD2 NA TRBJ2-5
TGTGCCAGCAGCGGTGTAGTGTCTTCCACTGAAGCTTTCTTT CASSGVVSSTEAFF TRBV2 NA NA TRBJ1-1
TGCAGCGGCACTAGCGGGGGGAATGAGCAGTTCTTC CSGTSGGNEQFF TRBV29-1 TRBD2 few TRBJ2-1
TGTGCCAGCAGTTTAAAGGGACAGGGAGTTAAAAGGACTGAAGCTTTCTTT CASSLKGQGVKRTEAFF TRBV28 TRBD1 NA TRBJ1-1
TGTGCCAGTAGTATTGGGACAGGGATCTCCTACGAGCAGTACTTC CASSIGTGISYEQYF TRBV19 TRBD1 NA TRBJ2-7